Each of the 27 T cell receptor beta chains below was sequenced from the same sample in a study of blood T cell repertoires in COVID-19. Repertoires were generated with immunoSEQ multiplex PCR, while TCRdb's copy carries only in-frame clones and drops some. The sample holds 190,000 or so clones, around four fifths seen once. Sequencing was performed on peripheral blood. Receptors originate from a man in his fifties with active or convalescent COVID-19.

The gene calls are TRBV10-3 and TRBJ2-4; 11 bases are shared with TRBD2. Looked up from germline, CDR1 is ENHRY and CDR2 is SYGVKD. There are 14 residues in the CDR3. Losses at the gene ends were 4 bases for V and 8 bases for J; bases not matched to a gene: 4. CDR3 sequence reads: CAISASSGGDIQYF. As DNA, the CDR3 is TGTGCCATCAGTGCGAGTAGCGGGGGGGACATTCAGTACTTC.

This clone came up once. The J gene is TRBJ2-2, the V gene TRBV9; 8 bases align to TRBD1. The germline gives CDR1 SGDLS, CDR2 YYNGEE. This CDR3 is built from 15 residues. V lost 3 bases, J lost 1 base, and 2 bases stayed unmatched. The CDR3 is CASSAGQGNTGELFF. As DNA, the CDR3 is TGTGCCAGCAGCGCCGGACAGGGGAACACCGGGGAGCTGTTTTTT.

This chain joins TRBV6-5 and TRBJ1-6, with 7 bases that match TRBD1. The germline V gene has CDR1 MNHEY and CDR2 SVGAGI. V shed 6 bases, J shed 3 bases, and the junction held 5 bases outside the gene matches. The CDR3 has 15 residues. The DNA of the CDR3 is TGTGCCAGCAGACCCAGGGGGGACTATAATTCACCCCTCCACTTT. Amino acids: CASRPRGDYNSPLHF.

The genes are TRBV5-1 and TRBJ1-1; D is ambiguous. This CDR3 has 14 residues. Germline values: CDR1 SGHRS, CDR2 YFSETQ. V was clipped by 0 bases and J by 3 bases, with 9 bases between them. The CDR3 loop is CASSLESSYTEAFF. The CDR3 DNA reads TGCGCCAGCAGCTTGGAGTCTAGTTACACTGAAGCTTTCTTT.

The chain uses TRBV11-2 and TRBJ2-7; 8 positions match TRBD1. Germline V gene lookup returns CDR1 SGHAT and CDR2 FQNNGV. The CDR3 totals 15 residues. The ends lost 0 bases at V and 3 bases at J; junction bases unmatched: 4. CDR3 bases: TGTGCCAGCAGCTTAGATCCAACAGGGGGCTACGAGCAGTACTTC. Translation: CASSLDPTGGYEQYF.

The chain combines TRBV27 with TRBJ1-1; D is possibly TRBD1 (6 bases). CDR1 MNHEY and CDR2 SMNVEV come from the germline V gene (reference sequence). The CDR3 contains 15 residues. With 2 bases removed from V and 0 bases from J, the gap between germline ends came to 10 bases. The CDR3 spells CASSLRGRVNTEAFF. CDR3 bases: TGTGCCAGCAGTTTAAGGGGGAGGGTGAACACTGAAGCTTTCTTT.

The V call is TRBV5-4, the J call TRBJ1-4; D might be TRBD1 (6 bases). V was pared by 5 bases and J by 5 bases, with 16 bases between. The CDR3 is 15 amino acids. The V gene's germline CDR1 is SGHNT and CDR2 YYREEE (reference sequence). CDR3 amino acids: CASRAGAGENEKLFF. In nucleotides, the CDR3 is TGTGCCAGCAGGGCAGGGGCAGGGGAGAATGAAAAACTGTTTTTT. The variable domain in full, with the rest retrieved from reference TRBV5-4 and TRBJ1-4, is ETGVTQSPTHLIKTRGQQVTLRCSSQSGHNTVSWYQQALGQGPQFIFQYYREEENGRGNFPPRFSGLQFPNYSSELNVNALELDDSALYLCASRAGAGENEKLFFGSGTQLSVL.

This clone was observed a single time. The chain is built from TRBV7-3 and TRBJ2-1; TRBD2 matches 8 bases. The ends lost 2 bases at V and 6 bases at J; junction bases unmatched: 9. The germline V gene encodes CDR1 SGHTA and CDR2 FQGTGA. The CDR3 sequence is 16 residues long. CDR3 sequence: CASSLELAGSGNEQFF. In nucleotides, the CDR3 is TGTGCCAGCAGCTTAGAGCTAGCGGGCAGTGGCAATGAGCAGTTCTTC.

The chain carries TRBV13 and TRBJ2-4; a possible D gene is TRBD1 (5 bases). Trimming took 3 bases from V and 5 from J, leaving 5 bases between them. CDR1 is PRHDT, CDR2 FYEKMQ, per germline (reference sequence). The CDR3 length is 12 residues. CDR3 sequence reads: CASSLTENIQYF. In nucleotides, the CDR3 is TGTGCCAGCAGCTTGACAGAAAACATTCAGTACTTC.

The rearrangement uses TRBV28 and TRBJ2-7; TRBD1 aligns across 10 bases. V shed 8 bases, J shed 2 bases, and the junction held 3 bases outside the gene matches. Germline loops: CDR1 MDHEN, CDR2 SYDVKM. The CDR3 consists of 13 residues. CDR3 nucleotides: TGTGCCAGCGGGGGACAGGGGACCTACGAGCAGTACTTC. This sequence encodes CASGGQGTYEQYF.

This clone has just one count. V and J are TRBV19 and TRBJ1-5; TRBD1 matches at 9 bases. Germline V gene data show CDR1 as LNHDA and CDR2 as SQIVND (reference sequence). CDR3 length: 15 residues. The trim removed 4 bases at V and 0 bases at J, leaving 1 base unmatched. The CDR3, as DNA: TGTGCCAGTAGTAGGGACAGGGATAGCAATCAGCCCCAGCATTTT. Encoded protein: CASSRDRDSNQPQHF.

This CDR3 reads CASSARGGLAGEGSYNEQFF. In nucleotides, the CDR3 is TGTGCCAGCAGCGCCCGAGGGGGTCTAGCGGGAGAGGGCTCCTACAATGAGCAGTTCTTC. The rearrangement uses TRBV9 and TRBJ2-1; 10 bases are shared with TRBD2. Germline CDR1 reads SGDLS; CDR2 reads YYNGEE. J lost 0 bases, V lost 3 bases, and 15 bases had no gene match. This CDR3 spans 20 amino acids.

This chain connects TRBV29-1 to TRBJ2-7; 10 positions agree with TRBD2. Germline V gene sequence: CDR1 SQVTM, CDR2 ANQGSEA. The trim removed 5 bases at V and 2 bases at J, leaving 3 bases unmatched. This CDR3 has 13 amino acids. CDR3 coding DNA: TGCAGCGTTTTAACTAGCGGGACCTACGAGCAGTACTTC. Translated, it gives CSVLTSGTYEQYF.

The J gene is TRBJ1-4, the V gene TRBV28; 11 bases map to TRBD1. Germline CDR1 reads MDHEN; CDR2 reads SYDVKM. The CDR3 is made up of 12 amino acids. After removal of 6 bases from V and 11 bases from J, the junction contained 2 bases not matched to a gene. CDR3 protein: CASRGQGGKLFF. The CDR3, as DNA: TGTGCCAGCAGGGGACAGGGGGGGAAACTGTTTTTT. The full variable domain, its missing parts supplied by reference TRBV28 and TRBJ1-4, is DVKVTQSSRYLVKRTGEKVFLECVQDMDHENMFWYRQDPGLGLRLIYFSYDVKMKEKGDIPEGYSVSREKKERFSLILESASTNQTSMYLCASRGQGGKLFFGSGTQLSVL.

V usage is TRBV4-1 and J usage is TRBJ1-5; TRBD1 matches 8 bases. The J segment lost 7 bases and the V segment lost 3 bases, leaving 11 bases of the junction unmatched. CDR1 MGHRA and CDR2 YSYEKL come from the germline V gene. This CDR3 has 16 residues. The CDR3 reads CASSHPTGGTAQPQHF. The CDR3 region has the DNA TGCGCCAGCAGCCATCCCACAGGGGGAACGGCGCAGCCCCAGCATTTT.

The chain joins TRBV3-1 (or the pseudogene TRBV3-2) to TRBJ2-2; unclear D gene. Germline V gives CDR1 LGHDT, CDR2 YNNKEL (reference sequence). V was shortened by 4 bases and J by 5 bases, with 8 bases between the two germline ends. The CDR3 is 13 residues long. Written as DNA, the CDR3 is TGTGCCAGCAGCCCCGCCACAACCGGGGAGCTGTTTTTT. It specifies CASSPATTGELFF.

This clone has only a few counts. The rearrangement joins TRBV6-5 to TRBJ1-1; 8 positions agree with TRBD1. There are 14 residues in the CDR3. V lost 4 bases to trimming and J lost 5 bases; unmatched junction nucleotides: 6. Germline V gene lookup returns CDR1 MNHEY and CDR2 SVGAGI. CDR3 sequence reads: CASSSQGEGTEAFF. The CDR3 nucleotides are TGTGCCAGCAGTTCACAGGGGGAAGGGACTGAAGCTTTCTTT.

In this sample, this clone turned up a few times. The CDR3 is CASSLAAGTYEQYF. CDR3 bases: TGCGCCAGCAGCTTGGCGGCAGGGACATACGAGCAGTACTTC. The genes are TRBV5-1 and TRBJ2-7, with D possibly matching TRBD1 (6 bases). The CDR3 is 14 residues long. In germline, CDR1 is SGHRS, CDR2 YFSETQ. V lost 0 bases to trimming and J lost 4 bases, with 11 bases between them.

CDR3 loop: CASEGLKGDYGYTF. The CDR3 bases are TGTGCCAGCGAGGGACTGAAGGGAGACTATGGCTACACCTTC. The chain uses TRBV25-1 and TRBJ1-2; TRBD1 might be the D (5 bases). Trimming left V 8 bases short and J 3 bases short, with 16 bases between. The CDR3 runs to 14 residues. Germline lookup yields CDR1 MGHDK and CDR2 SYGVNS.

The chain is built from TRBV30 and TRBJ1-6; TRBD1 aligns across 7 bases. The CDR3 is 13 residues long. V dropped 4 bases and J dropped 10; count of bases not matched to a gene: 7. Germline loops: CDR1 GTSNPN, CDR2 SVGIG (reference sequence). The CDR3 nucleotides read TGTGCCTGGAAGACAGGGCTACGCTCACCCCTCCACTTT. Amino acids: CAWKTGLRSPLHF.

The chain links TRBV6-5 to TRBJ1-2, with TRBD1 matching over 9 bases. This CDR3 is 14 amino acids long. The junction had 3 bases not matched to a gene; V was cut back by 2 bases and J by 5 bases. Germline V gene data show CDR1 as MNHEY and CDR2 as SVGAGI. CDR3: CASSYLGTGYGYTF. Written as DNA, the CDR3 is TGTGCCAGCAGTTACCTTGGGACAGGGTATGGCTACACCTTC.

The chain has TRBV4-1 and TRBJ2-5; TRBD2 might be the D (7 bases). The V gene lost 1 base and the J gene lost 5 bases, with 11 bases spanning the gap. Germline-derived CDR1 and CDR2 are MGHRA and YSYEKL. There are 14 residues in the CDR3. In DNA, the CDR3 is TGCGCCAGCAGCCAAGTCCCGGGGGGCGAGACCCAGTACTTC. As protein: CASSQVPGGETQYF.

The rearrangement joins TRBV19 to TRBJ2-3; D unresolved. Trimming took 1 base from V and 3 from J, leaving 2 bases between them. This CDR3 region has 12 residues. CDR1 is LNHDA, CDR2 SQIVND, per germline (reference sequence). The CDR3 DNA reads as TGTGCCAGTAGTATAGCTACAGATACGCAGTATTTT. Protein: CASSIATDTQYF. Using reference TRBV19 and TRBJ2-3 for the parts outside the CDR3, the full variable domain is DGGITQSPKYLFRKEGQNVTLSCEQNLNHDAMYWYRQDPGQGLRLIYYSQIVNDFQKGDIAEGYSVSREKKESFPLTVTSAQKNPTAFYLCASSIATDTQYFGPGTRLTVL.

This clone occurred a few times. The rearrangement links TRBV6-5 to TRBJ1-6; 8 bases are shared with TRBD1. J lost 5 bases, V lost 5 bases, and 2 bases had no gene match. Germline CDR1 reads MNHEY; CDR2 reads SVGAGI. The CDR3 contains 14 residues. DNA of the CDR3: TGTGCCAGCAGTCCGACAGGGGATAATTCACCCCTCCACTTT. It specifies CASSPTGDNSPLHF.

This sequence joins TRBV7-9 and TRBJ1-2, with D maybe TRBD1 (6 bases). Germline V lookup: CDR1 SEHNR, CDR2 FQNEAQ (reference sequence). V lost 6 bases and J 0 bases, leaving 14 bases between the germline ends. The CDR3 is 15 residues long. CDR3 bases: TGTGCCAGCAGTCCAAGACAGGCATCTAACTATGGCTACACCTTC. It translates to CASSPRQASNYGYTF. Full variable domain (rest looked up from reference TRBV7-9 and TRBJ1-2): DTGVSQNPRHKITKRGQNVTFRCDPISEHNRLYWYRQTLGQGPEFLTYFQNEAQLEKSRLLSDRFSAERPKGSFSTLEIQRTEQGDSAMYLCASSPRQASNYGYTFGSGTRLTVV.

The chain recombines TRBV18 with TRBJ2-7, with 10 bases matching TRBD2. Losses at the gene ends were 4 bases for V and 4 bases for J; bases not matched to a gene: 4. In germline, CDR1 is KGHSH, CDR2 LQKENI. The CDR3 is 14 residues long. The CDR3 DNA reads as TGTGCCAGCTCACTAGGGACTAGCGAGTACGAGCAGTACTTC. It yields the protein CASSLGTSEYEQYF.

V gene TRBV24-1 combines with J gene TRBJ1-5; 8 bases match TRBD1. This CDR3 is built from 16 residues. After removal of 4 bases from V and 4 bases from J, the junction contained 8 bases not matched to a gene. Germline V CDR1 and CDR2: KGHDR, SFDVKD. CDR3 DNA: TGTGCCACCAGTGACGCGGGACAGGCTAATAATCAGCCCCAGCATTTT. This gives the protein CATSDAGQANNQPQHF.